A single sample is the source of the 5 T cell receptor beta chains below, sequenced in a study of response to subunit inactivated influenza vaccine. TCRdb re-derived calls from the RT-PCR reads in MiXCR, one entry per CDR3 protein. Among around 570,000 distinct CDR3 sequences, approximately 7.1% were seen once, and the ten largest hold approximately 13%. Material: PBMCs from blood, obtained about 23 months after vaccination. The source of these receptors is a man between 50 and 75 years old who received an inactivated influenza vaccine.

The sample holds a few counts of this clonotype. V is TRBV24-1 and J is TRBJ2-1; the D gene is possibly TRBD2 (5 bases). The V gene's germline CDR1 is KGHDR and CDR2 SFDVKD. The CDR3 extends over 16 amino acids. The V end lost 0 bases, the J end lost 0 bases, and 8 bases lay between the germline ends. CDR3: CATSDLTGSSYNEQFF. CDR3 in DNA: TGTGCCACCAGTGATTTGACGGGAAGCTCCTACAATGAGCAGTTCTTC.

This clonotype came up a few times. This chain uses TRBV12-3 or TRBV12-4 with TRBJ1-2; D not certain. The CDR3 has 13 residues. V lost 3 bases to trimming and J lost 9 bases, with 14 bases between them. This CDR3 is CASSFDGIRSYTF. The CDR3 DNA reads TGTGCCAGCAGTTTCGACGGGATTCGGAGCTACACCTTC.

This clonotype occurred many times. In DNA, the CDR3 is TGTGCCAGCAGTTGGGGAAGCACTGAAGCTTTCTTT. Translation: CASSWGSTEAFF. The V gene is TRBV12-3 or TRBV12-4, the J gene TRBJ1-1; D not resolved. This CDR3 comprises 12 residues. V lost 4 bases and J 4 bases, leaving 7 bases between the germline ends.

The chain is built from TRBV5-1 and TRBJ2-2, with D unclear. V lost 4 bases, J lost 3 bases, and 10 bases lay in between. Germline V CDR1 and CDR2: SGHRS, YFSETQ. The CDR3 consists of 14 residues. The CDR3 loop reads CASSHAGDTGELFF. Here the CDR3 DNA reads TGCGCCAGCAGCCACGCTGGAGACACCGGGGAGCTGTTTTTT.

The sample holds many counts of this clonotype. V usage is TRBV4-2 and J usage is TRBJ2-2; 10 positions match TRBD2. CDR3 length: 16 residues. Unmatched junction bases numbered 2, after V lost 2 bases and J lost 2 bases. CDR1 LGHNA and CDR2 YNFKEQ come from the germline V gene. DNA for the CDR3: TGTGCCAGCAGCCAACGGACTAGCGGCAACACCGGGGAGCTGTTTTTT. Translating it yields CASSQRTSGNTGELFF.